The rows below give T cell receptor beta chains drawn from one sample of a study of shared clonotypes between healthy human individuals. Here immunoSEQ multiplex PCR was the method, and the copy in TCRdb shows in-frame clones only, minus some. The data contain approximately 340,000 clones, around 72% of them singletons. The sequencing input was memory CD4+ T cells sorted from blood. Source of these receptors: a man younger than 40 in good health. Each CDR3 is given with its conserved first and last residue. Fields, in order: V gene, J gene, CDR3 protein.

V gene: TRBV28
J gene: TRBJ1-1
CDR3 protein: CASSFPGRIGTEAFF

V gene: TRBV2
J gene: TRBJ1-2
CDR3 protein: CASSVGENYGYTF

V gene: TRBV29-1
J gene: TRBJ1-1
CDR3 protein: CSVKIRGQRGEAFF

V gene: TRBV28
J gene: TRBJ2-5
CDR3 protein: CASGVGGETQYF

V gene: TRBV30
J gene: TRBJ2-3
CDR3 protein: CAWGSGGGRTDTQYF

V gene: TRBV2
J gene: TRBJ2-7
CDR3 protein: CASRVFSHEQYF

V gene: TRBV28
J gene: TRBJ2-6
CDR3 protein: CASSSGQGLSGANVLTF

V gene: TRBV28
J gene: TRBJ1-5
CDR3 protein: CASSFRGQGVSGNQPQHF

V gene: TRBV5-4
J gene: TRBJ2-7
CDR3 protein: CASSLRGLYEQYF

V gene: TRBV27
J gene: TRBJ2-3
CDR3 protein: CASSPGSHLTDTQYF

V gene: TRBV7-9
J gene: TRBJ2-3
CDR3 protein: CASSSRRERTQYF

V gene: TRBV7-2
J gene: TRBJ1-2
CDR3 protein: CASSKQGSGYTF

V gene: TRBV5-1
J gene: TRBJ2-2
CDR3 protein: CASSRTTGNTGELFF

V gene: TRBV9
J gene: TRBJ2-6
CDR3 protein: CASSITPGTGLSGANVLTF

V gene: TRBV27
J gene: TRBJ1-5
CDR3 protein: CASSTGRGSNQPQHF

V gene: TRBV18
J gene: TRBJ1-1
CDR3 protein: CASSSRLRPEAFF

V gene: TRBV7-6
J gene: TRBJ2-1
CDR3 protein: CASSPTPQTSGSIDEQFF

V gene: TRBV21-1
J gene: TRBJ2-3
CDR3 protein: CASGLPWYF

V gene: TRBV11-2
J gene: TRBJ2-1
CDR3 protein: CASRGGTYNEQFF

V gene: TRBV7-2
J gene: TRBJ2-3
CDR3 protein: CASSRGGIGFTDTQYF

V gene: TRBV7-8
J gene: TRBJ2-4
CDR3 protein: CASSLPRRGMAKNIQYF

V gene: TRBV28
J gene: TRBJ1-1
CDR3 protein: CASSLTTGGSTEAFF

V gene: TRBV5-1
J gene: TRBJ2-1
CDR3 protein: CASTQAGQGYEQFF

V gene: TRBV27
J gene: TRBJ2-7
CDR3 protein: CASSLTGTSVYEQYF

V gene: TRBV6-4
J gene: TRBJ2-3
CDR3 protein: CASSDWGRSDTQYF

V gene: TRBV5-1
J gene: TRBJ2-7
CDR3 protein: CASSPLQGGGYEQYF

V gene: TRBV5-4
J gene: TRBJ2-1
CDR3 protein: CASSMGLADNNEQFF

V gene: TRBV27
J gene: TRBJ2-7
CDR3 protein: CASSLSAGGSHEQYF

V gene: TRBV18
J gene: TRBJ2-3
CDR3 protein: CASSPDGRIKDTQYF

V gene: TRBV7-2
J gene: TRBJ2-5
CDR3 protein: CASSLQAGPDSQYF

V gene: TRBV28
J gene: TRBJ2-7
CDR3 protein: CASREPGVREQYF

V gene: TRBV5-1
J gene: TRBJ2-1
CDR3 protein: CASSLGVGAGGENEQFF

V gene: TRBV7-8
J gene: TRBJ2-3
CDR3 protein: CASSLEGGRTDTQYF

V gene: TRBV7-8
J gene: TRBJ2-5
CDR3 protein: CASSLPGVETQYF

V gene: TRBV30
J gene: TRBJ2-7
CDR3 protein: CAWSEYERGYEQYF

V gene: TRBV10-3
J gene: TRBJ1-2
CDR3 protein: CAISSHQGAGYGYTF

V gene: TRBV6-6
J gene: TRBJ2-1
CDR3 protein: CASSYDGTNNEQFF

V gene: TRBV29-1
J gene: TRBJ1-2
CDR3 protein: CSVSFPYGYTF

V gene: TRBV18
J gene: TRBJ2-5
CDR3 protein: CASSPNGGYQETQYF

V gene: TRBV5-1
J gene: TRBJ2-2
CDR3 protein: CASSLDILNGELFF

V gene: TRBV18
J gene: TRBJ2-1
CDR3 protein: CASSGGGNEQFF